This entry lists 18 T cell receptor beta chains sequenced from one sample in a study of T-cell reconstitution after alpha-beta-depleted transplantation in children listed by TCRdb under 2016. The library was made by PCR. The sequencing machine was an Illumina HiSeq 2500. TCR libraries were prepared with molecular barcoding, using unique molecular identifiers to normalize TCRbeta repertoire quantification. In-frame beta chains were kept once TCRdb had trimmed the public reads at Q25 with fastp and called clones with MiXCR. Every CDR3 protein is listed once, alongside the most common genes and DNA of its rows. The sample table shows roughly 500,000 distinct CDR3 sequences, and around an eighth are seen once. Around 6.1% of the sample rests with the top ten. Specimen: PBMCs from the stem cell graft donor, collected from the stem cell graft. The receptors originated from a human donor who donated a stem cell graft to a child with combined immunodeficiency.

CDR3 amino acids: CATSKPLNTEAFF. The CDR3 DNA follows: TGTGCCACCAGCAAACCGTTGAACACTGAAGCTTTCTTT. The chain uses TRBV15 and TRBJ1-1; no clear D gene. V dropped 4 bases and J dropped 0 bases, with 6 bases sitting between them. The length of the CDR3 is 13 residues. Germline V gives CDR1 LNHNV, CDR2 YYDKDF (reference sequence). Based on the CDR3 plus reference TRBV15 and TRBJ1-1, the full variable domain is DAMVIQNPRYQVTQFGKPVTLSCSQTLNHNVMYWYQQKSSQAPKLLFHYYDKDFNNEADTPDNFQSRRPNTSFCFLDIRSPGLGDTAMYLCATSKPLNTEAFFGQGTRLTVV.

V gene TRBV5-1 combines with J gene TRBJ1-1; D ambiguous. The V gene lost 0 bases and the J gene lost 6 bases, with 15 bases spanning the gap. The CDR3 runs 15 residues. Germline-derived CDR1 and CDR2 are SGHRS and YFSETQ. In DNA, the CDR3 is TGCGCCAGCAGCTTGGAAGATCGGCAGTTCGCTGAAGCTTTCTTT. Translated, it gives CASSLEDRQFAEAFF.

This clonotype was recorded at least ten times. The chain has TRBV12-3 or TRBV12-4 and TRBJ2-7; possible D gene TRBD1, 7 bases. The germline V and J ends were trimmed by 2 bases and 7 bases, with 15 bases remaining between them. CDR3 length: 14 residues. Written as DNA, the CDR3 is TGTGCCAGCAGTTTATTCCTCCAGGGGGGTGAGCAGTACTTC. Protein product: CASSLFLQGGEQYF.

The table lists this clonotype with a few counts. The rearrangement links TRBV10-3 to TRBJ1-2, with D unclear. Germline V lookup: CDR1 ENHRY, CDR2 SYGVKD. V was cut by 5 bases and J by 6 bases, with 10 bases left in between. The CDR3 runs 12 residues. The CDR3 protein is CAISQRQHGYTF. CDR3 DNA sequence: TGTGCCATCAGTCAAAGGCAGCATGGCTACACCTTC.

This chain joins TRBV18 and TRBJ1-4; 7 bases line up with TRBD1. CDR1 and CDR2 (germline): KGHSH, LQKENI. The V and J ends lost 1 base and 5 bases, in that order; junction bases with no gene match: 4. This CDR3 spans 15 amino acids. The CDR3 is CASSPQGTANEKLFF. CDR3 nucleotides: TGTGCCAGCTCACCACAAGGGACAGCGAATGAAAAACTGTTTTTT.

This clonotype was counted ten times or more. J is TRBJ2-7 and V is TRBV15, with 11 positions matching TRBD2. The V gene end was trimmed by 3 bases and the J gene end by 0 bases; junction bases not matched to a gene: 13. Germline assignment: CDR1 LNHNV and CDR2 YYDKDF (reference sequence). The CDR3 has 19 amino acids. In DNA, the CDR3 is TGTGCCACCAGCAGTCCCCCGTCGGGACTAGCGGAAAGCTCCTACGAGCAGTACTTC. Amino acids: CATSSPPSGLAESSYEQYF.

This clonotype showed up just a few times. The chain recombines TRBV4-3 with TRBJ1-3; tentatively, D is TRBD1 (5 bases). Germline CDR1 reads LGHNA; CDR2 reads YSLEER. The CDR3 is made up of 18 amino acids. Trimming shortened V by 0 bases and J by 0 bases, and 15 bases separated the two germline ends. The DNA for the CDR3 is TGCGCCAGCAGCCAAGAAACAGGATTTTATTTCTCTGGAAACACCATATATTTT. The encoded protein is CASSQETGFYFSGNTIYF.

This clonotype was picked up a small number of times. This chain links TRBV11-1 with TRBJ2-1, with D perhaps being TRBD1 or TRBD2 (5 bases each). This CDR3 comprises 19 residues. Trimming cost V 3 bases and J 1 base, with 22 bases left between them. Germline V gives CDR1 SGHAT, CDR2 FQDESV (reference sequence). The CDR3 DNA reads as TGTGCCAGCAGCTTTCTCCCGGGGCTAAGGCGGACGTCCTACAATGAGCAGTTCTTC. As protein: CASSFLPGLRRTSYNEQFF.

This clonotype was observed many times. V gene TRBV6-4 combines with J gene TRBJ1-1, with no clear D. The CDR3 has 13 amino acids. Trimming removed 2 bases at V and 0 bases at J, with 4 bases between. Germline V lookup: CDR1 MRHNA, CDR2 SNTAGT. The CDR3 nucleotides read TGTGCCAGCAGTGACAGCTTGAACACTGAAGCTTTCTTT. It yields the protein CASSDSLNTEAFF.

This clonotype has just a few counts. The chain recombines TRBV12-3 or TRBV12-4 with TRBJ2-5; the D is unclear. This CDR3 comprises 14 residues. V was shortened by 6 bases and J by 5 bases, with 16 bases between the two germline ends. In DNA form, the CDR3 reads TGTGCCAGCAGGACCAAGGGAACCCAGGAGACCCAGTACTTC. Protein sequence: CASRTKGTQETQYF.

V and J are TRBV15 and TRBJ2-2; 9 bases map to TRBD2. CDR1 is LNHNV, CDR2 YYDKDF, per germline (reference sequence). CDR3 length equals 14 residues. The V gene end was trimmed by 3 bases and the J gene end by 5 bases; junction bases not matched to a gene: 1. The CDR3 here is CATSRLAGTGELFF. Written as DNA, the CDR3 is TGTGCCACCAGCAGGCTAGCGGGGACCGGGGAGCTGTTTTTT.

The sample holds a few counts of this clonotype. This sequence joins TRBV10-3 and TRBJ2-5, with 11 positions matching TRBD1. The length of the CDR3 is 15 residues. Trimming took 4 bases from V and 4 from J; bases not matched to a gene: 5. Germline loops: CDR1 ENHRY, CDR2 SYGVKD. CDR3 DNA sequence: TGTGCCATCAGTGCACAGGACAGGGGGCGAGAGACCCAGTACTTC. Translated: CAISAQDRGRETQYF.

This clonotype was recorded a few times. The J gene is TRBJ2-3, the V gene TRBV18, with D possibly TRBD1 on 8 matching bases. V lost 6 bases and J lost 3, with 16 bases in between. Germline assignment: CDR1 KGHSH and CDR2 LQKENI. This CDR3 contains 15 residues. CDR3 DNA: TGTGCCAGCTCGCCGGGGGGACAGGAGACAGATACGCAGTATTTT. It yields the protein CASSPGGQETDTQYF.

The chain recombines TRBV27 with TRBJ1-1; D remains unclear. The CDR3 runs to 14 residues. Germline CDR1 is MNHEY and CDR2 is SMNVEV (reference sequence). V was cut by 8 bases and J by 1 base, with 14 bases left in between. CDR3 amino acids: CASAPGSGNTEAFF. CDR3 sequence (DNA): TGTGCCAGCGCCCCCGGGAGCGGGAACACTGAAGCTTTCTTT.

This chain links TRBV7-9 with TRBJ1-1, with D unclear. Trimming took 5 bases from V and 11 from J, leaving 15 bases between them. CDR3 length equals 12 residues. Germline V gene data show CDR1 as SEHNR and CDR2 as FQNEAQ (reference sequence). This CDR3 reads CASSPGLGNAFF. CDR3 DNA: TGTGCCAGCAGCCCCGGGCTCGGCAACGCTTTCTTT.

This clonotype was seen at least ten times. The chain is built from TRBV27 and TRBJ2-1, with D unresolved. From germline, CDR1 is MNHEY and CDR2 SMNVEV (reference sequence). Trimming left V 5 bases short and J 6 bases short, with 20 bases between. The CDR3 contains 16 residues. The CDR3: CASSINPALRFNEQFF. The DNA of the CDR3 is TGTGCCAGCAGTATCAACCCTGCCCTGAGGTTCAATGAGCAGTTCTTC.

This clonotype was recorded many times. This sequence joins TRBV12-3 or TRBV12-4 and TRBJ2-5, with D hard to call. V lost 6 bases, J lost 1 base, and 12 bases lay in between. This CDR3 comprises 14 residues. CDR3 protein: CASSLWPVQETQYF. For the CDR3, the DNA is TGTGCCAGCAGCCTCTGGCCCGTCCAAGAGACCCAGTACTTC.

V gene TRBV27 combines with J gene TRBJ2-3, with D unresolved. V lost 7 bases and J 4 bases, leaving 6 bases between the germline ends. Looked up from germline, CDR1 is MNHEY and CDR2 is SMNVEV (reference sequence). The CDR3 is 11 residues long. CDR3: CASMTADTQYF. CDR3 bases: TGTGCCAGCATGACGGCAGATACGCAGTATTTT.